One and the same sample provided the 15 T cell receptor beta chains below, sequenced in a study of blood T cell repertoires in COVID-19 (TCRdb year 2020). The library was made by the immunoSEQ multiplex PCR assay. The source is immuneACCESS, and TCRdb retained only in-frame sequences with V and J called. Part of the clones is not carried over; for the studies checked, unresolved V genes explain less than half of this, and the remainder is unexplained. The table for this sample lists about 300,000 clones; approximately 85% of them were counted only once. The ten biggest clones cover 1.5% to 2% of the sample. The source material was peripheral blood. These receptors were obtained from a woman aged 50 to 65 with acute or convalescent COVID-19.

The chain combines TRBV7-3 with TRBJ2-1; tentative D call: TRBD1 (5 bases). This CDR3 has 15 residues. The germline V gene encodes CDR1 SGHTA and CDR2 FQGTGA. With 5 bases removed from V and 0 bases from J, the gap between germline ends came to 11 bases. CDR3 sequence (DNA): TGTGCCAGCAGCCGACAGCGAAGCTCCTACAATGAGCAGTTCTTC. It encodes CASSRQRSSYNEQFF.

The chain couples TRBV2 to TRBJ1-1; D may be TRBD1 (6 bases). Trimming took off 10 bases at V and 2 bases at J, with 14 bases between the two ends. Per the germline V gene, CDR1 is SNHLY and CDR2 is FYNNEI. The CDR3 runs 13 residues. The CDR3 region has the DNA TGTGCCACCTCTGGACAGTTTAACACTGAAGCTTTCTTT. Its translation is CATSGQFNTEAFF.

This rearrangement joins TRBV18 to TRBJ2-1, with 15 positions matching TRBD2. Trimming at V came to 7 bases and at J to 10 bases, leaving 8 bases not matched to a gene. This CDR3 spans 15 amino acids. The germline V gene has CDR1 KGHSH and CDR2 LQKENI. In DNA form, the CDR3 reads TGTGCCAGCTGGCCGGGACTAGCGGGAGGAGGGGAGCAGTTCTTC. Protein sequence: CASWPGLAGGGEQFF.

This clone appeared once. The chain combines TRBV10-3 with TRBJ2-5, with 9 bases lining up with TRBD2. Per the germline V gene, CDR1 is ENHRY and CDR2 is SYGVKD. The V and J ends lost 3 bases and 3 bases, in that order; junction bases with no gene match: 5. This CDR3 contains 15 residues. DNA of the CDR3: TGTGCCATCAGTGATCCACGACTAGCGGAAGAGACCCAGTACTTC. It encodes CAISDPRLAEETQYF.

V gene TRBV5-1 combines with J gene TRBJ2-7; 8 bases map to TRBD1. Germline CDR1 reads SGHRS; CDR2 reads YFSETQ. The CDR3 runs to 15 residues. The J segment lost 3 bases and the V segment lost 0 bases, leaving 5 bases of the junction unmatched. CDR3 residues: CASSLAGQGNYEQYF. The CDR3 coding sequence is TGCGCCAGCAGCTTGGCCGGACAGGGCAACTACGAGCAGTACTTC.

The genes are TRBV7-9 and TRBJ2-7; D is ambiguous. The CDR3 covers 13 residues. Germline values: CDR1 SEHNR, CDR2 FQNEAQ (reference sequence). V lost 3 bases to trimming and J lost 3 bases, with 9 bases between them. CDR3 bases: TGTGCCAGCAGCTTGCCCCAGAACTACGAGCAGTACTTC. It yields the protein CASSLPQNYEQYF.

The rearrangement uses TRBV4-3 and TRBJ2-7; D unclear. Germline CDR1 and CDR2: LGHNA and YSLEER. The CDR3 sequence is 15 residues long. Trimming removed 2 bases at V and 3 bases at J, with 14 bases between. CDR3 loop: CASSQSIARNYEQYF. CDR3 coding DNA: TGCGCCAGCAGCCAAAGTATTGCCAGAAACTACGAGCAGTACTTC.

This clone was found a few times. As DNA, the CDR3 is TGTGCCACCAGCAGACCCCGACAGGGGAACTACGAGCAGTACTTC. Its protein is CATSRPRQGNYEQYF. The chain employs TRBV15 and TRBJ2-7, with 8 bases identical to TRBD1. The germline CDR1 and CDR2 sequences are LNHNV and YYDKDF (reference sequence). This CDR3 region has 15 residues. After removal of 2 bases from V and 3 bases from J, the junction contained 6 bases not matched to a gene.

The chain couples TRBV5-4 to TRBJ1-4; possible D gene TRBD1, 5 bases. Germline loops: CDR1 SGHNT, CDR2 YYREEE (reference sequence). V lost 5 bases and J 7 bases, leaving 15 bases between the germline ends. The CDR3 sequence is 14 residues long. Here the CDR3 DNA reads TGTGCCAGCAGGGGGGGAGGGGTCGGTGAAAAACTGTTTTTT. The encoded protein is CASRGGGVGEKLFF.

The V call is TRBV11-3, the J call TRBJ2-7; D is undetermined. Germline loops: CDR1 SGHNT, CDR2 YENEEA. The germline V and J ends were trimmed by 4 bases and 3 bases, with 10 bases remaining between them. There are 13 residues in the CDR3. CDR3 sequence: CASSSTVNYEQYF. The DNA of the CDR3 is TGTGCCAGCAGCTCAACAGTTAACTACGAGCAGTACTTC.

The chain recombines TRBV7-9 with TRBJ1-2, with 11 bases fitting TRBD1. After removal of 0 bases from V and 6 bases from J, the junction contained 6 bases not matched to a gene. Germline CDR1 is SEHNR and CDR2 is FQNEAQ (reference sequence). This CDR3 region has 16 residues. The CDR3 DNA follows: TGTGCCAGCAGCTTAGCGGACAGGGGGCGAGTTGATGGCTACACCTTC. Its protein product is CASSLADRGRVDGYTF. Supplemented by reference TRBV7-9 and TRBJ1-2, the full variable domain reads DTGVSQNPRHKITKRGQNVTFRCDPISEHNRLYWYRQTLGQGPEFLTYFQNEAQLEKSRLLSDRFSAERPKGSFSTLEIQRTEQGDSAMYLCASSLADRGRVDGYTFGSGTRLTVV.

This sequence joins TRBV6-5 and TRBJ1-1; TRBD1 matches at 10 bases. CDR3 length: 14 amino acids. Per germline, CDR1 MNHEY and CDR2 SVGAGI. J was trimmed by 5 bases and V by 6 bases; bases with no gene match: 6. DNA for the CDR3: TGTGCCAGCAGGACAGGGGGCAGGAGTACTGAAGCTTTCTTT. The encoded protein is CASRTGGRSTEAFF.

The J gene is TRBJ1-4, the V gene TRBV28; D gene unclear. V was trimmed by 7 bases and J by 6 bases, leaving 12 bases between them. The CDR3 has 13 amino acids. The germline V gene encodes CDR1 MDHEN and CDR2 SYDVKM. In DNA, the CDR3 is TGTGCCAGCATTGGGAGGGTGGATGAAAAACTGTTTTTT. This gives the protein CASIGRVDEKLFF.

This sequence joins TRBV5-1 and TRBJ2-7, with D perhaps matching TRBD1 (5 bases). CDR3 size: 12 residues. Trimming pared 1 base from V and 7 bases from J, leaving 9 bases between. Germline V gives CDR1 SGHRS, CDR2 YFSETQ. CDR3 protein: CASSLNRIEQYF. CDR3 nucleotides: TGCGCCAGCAGCTTGAACAGGATTGAGCAGTACTTC.

The V call is TRBV28, the J call TRBJ2-4; TRBD2 might be the D (5 bases). The germline V and J ends were trimmed by 5 bases and 4 bases, with 18 bases remaining between them. Germline CDR1 MDHEN, CDR2 SYDVKM. The CDR3 is 16 amino acids. The CDR3 spells CASSEYQAGWKNIQYF. The CDR3 bases are TGTGCCAGCAGTGAATACCAGGCGGGTTGGAAAAACATTCAGTACTTC.